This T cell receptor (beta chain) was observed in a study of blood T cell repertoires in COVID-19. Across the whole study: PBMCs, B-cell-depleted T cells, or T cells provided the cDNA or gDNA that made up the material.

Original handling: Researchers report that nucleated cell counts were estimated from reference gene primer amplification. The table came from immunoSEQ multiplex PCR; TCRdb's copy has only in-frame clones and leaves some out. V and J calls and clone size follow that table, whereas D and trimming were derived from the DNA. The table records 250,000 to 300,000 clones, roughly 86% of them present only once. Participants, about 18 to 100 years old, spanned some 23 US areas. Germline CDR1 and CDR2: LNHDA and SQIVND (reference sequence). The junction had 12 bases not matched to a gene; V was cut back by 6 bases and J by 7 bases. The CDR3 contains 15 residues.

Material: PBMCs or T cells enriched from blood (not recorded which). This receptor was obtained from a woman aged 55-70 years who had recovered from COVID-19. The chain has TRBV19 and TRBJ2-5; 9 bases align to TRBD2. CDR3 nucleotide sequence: TGTGCCAGTAGGAGCCCCATAGCGGGAGAGGGGACCCAGTACTTC. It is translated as CASRSPIAGEGTQYF.